The clone carrying this TCR beta chain was detected only a few times. These data originate in a study of T cells in Graves' hyperthyroidism and ophthalmopathy. RNA transcripts provided the source from which TCR beta CDR3 regions were amplified. First-round RT-PCR targeting the TCR CDR3 was performed with the HTBI primer set. TCRdb fed the multiplex PCR reads into MiXCR, producing one record per CDR3 protein. The table records around 340,000 distinct CDR3 sequences, roughly 15% of them present only once. This CDR3 has 15 residues. Germline CDR1 SNHLY, CDR2 FYNNEI. V lost 6 bases, J lost 5 bases, and 9 bases stayed unmatched.

Specimen: blood. The TCR sequence derives from a man in his thirties or forties with Graves' hyperthyroidism. The chain combines TRBV2 with TRBJ2-5; 10 nucleotides align to TRBD1. The CDR3 reads CASRPGQGIRETQYF. The CDR3 DNA sequence: TGTGCCAGCAGGCCGGGACAGGGGATTAGGGAGACCCAGTACTTC.